This TCR beta chain was retrieved from a study of prognosis after radiotherapy for stage I lung cancer. Study-level background: The study deemed all of its non-small cell lung cancer patients medically inoperable.

Two-round multiplex PCR amplified TCR beta CDR3 from genomic DNA. Primers targeting each individual TRBV and TRBJ gene were applied in first-round PCR. Primers of the universal type were employed in the second round of PCR. TCRdb ran MiXCR on the multiplex PCR reads and lists one entry per CDR3 protein. Of over 14,000 distinct CDR3 sequences in the sample, roughly 31% were seen once. The CDR3 spans 12 residues. V was shortened by 8 bases and J by 5 bases, with 10 bases between the two germline ends. Germline CDR1 SNHLY, CDR2 FYNNEI. In this sample, this clonotype is medium-sized (0.01 to 0.1%). Its antigen remains unidentified. Study outcomes and limitations: Post-treatment Shannon entropy following stereotactic body radiation therapy was lower among patients who developed distant metastases.

The chain links TRBV2 to TRBJ2-1; D ambiguous. The origin of this receptor is a donor over 45 with non-small cell lung cancer. The input for sequencing was PBMCs, taken before or after stereotactic body radiation therapy (not recorded which). This CDR3 reads CASGRWNNEQFF. CDR3 bases: TGTGCCAGCGGACGATGGAACAATGAGCAGTTCTTC. The full variable domain, in which reference TRBV2 and TRBJ2-1 provide the parts outside the CDR3, is EPEVTQTPSHQVTQMGQEVILRCVPISNHLYFYWYRQILGQKVEFLVSFYNNEISEKSEIFDDQFSVERPDGSNFTLKIRSTKLEDSAMYFCASGRWNNEQFFGPGTRLTVL.